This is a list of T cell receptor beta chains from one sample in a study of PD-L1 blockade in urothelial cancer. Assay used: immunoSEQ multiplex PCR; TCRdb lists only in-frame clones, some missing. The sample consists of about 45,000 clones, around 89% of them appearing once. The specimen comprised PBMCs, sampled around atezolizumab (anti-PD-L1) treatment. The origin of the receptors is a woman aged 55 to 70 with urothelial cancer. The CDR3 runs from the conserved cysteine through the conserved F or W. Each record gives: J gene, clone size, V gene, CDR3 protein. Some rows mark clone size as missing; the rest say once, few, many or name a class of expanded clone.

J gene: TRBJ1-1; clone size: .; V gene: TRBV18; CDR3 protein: CASSPPTGVEAFF
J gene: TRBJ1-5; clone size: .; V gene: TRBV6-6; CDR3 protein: CASRVGTGRQGQPQHF
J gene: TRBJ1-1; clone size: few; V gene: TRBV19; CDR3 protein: CASSQDRRYTEAFF
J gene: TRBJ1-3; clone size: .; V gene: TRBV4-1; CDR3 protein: CASSQEGTSSGNTIYF
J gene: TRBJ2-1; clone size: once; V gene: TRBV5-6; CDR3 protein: CASSSGVFLYNEQFF
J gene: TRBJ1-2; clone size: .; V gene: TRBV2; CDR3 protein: CASNPTGLLGYTF
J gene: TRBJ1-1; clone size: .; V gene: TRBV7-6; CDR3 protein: CASSSGVWTEAFF
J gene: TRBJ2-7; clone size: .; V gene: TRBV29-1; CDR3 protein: CSVAPGGGMEQYF
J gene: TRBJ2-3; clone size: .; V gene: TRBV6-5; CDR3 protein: CASTRQATTDTQYF
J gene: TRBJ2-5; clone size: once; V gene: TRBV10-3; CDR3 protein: CAISESWLGETQYF
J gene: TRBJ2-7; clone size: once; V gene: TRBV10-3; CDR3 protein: CAIRTNRDPRYEQYF
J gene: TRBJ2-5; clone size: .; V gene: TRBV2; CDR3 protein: CASSEGQQETQYF
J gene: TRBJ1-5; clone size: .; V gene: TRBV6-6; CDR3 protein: CASSFQQGSGQPQHF
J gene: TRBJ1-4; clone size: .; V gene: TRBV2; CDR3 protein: CASSSTTGNNEKLFF
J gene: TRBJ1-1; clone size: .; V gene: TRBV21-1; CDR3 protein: CASKRYQRDRPSNTEAFF
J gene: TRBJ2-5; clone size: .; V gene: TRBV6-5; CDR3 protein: CASSGLAGGEETQYF
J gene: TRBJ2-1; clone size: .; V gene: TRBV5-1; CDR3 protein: CASSFTGGSWSYNEQFF
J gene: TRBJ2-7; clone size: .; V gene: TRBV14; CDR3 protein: CASSDLRTGRLYEQYF
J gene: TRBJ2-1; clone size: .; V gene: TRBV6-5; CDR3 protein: CASRRLQSSYNEQFF
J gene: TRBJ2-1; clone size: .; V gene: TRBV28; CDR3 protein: CASSGLAGDRGGYNEQFF
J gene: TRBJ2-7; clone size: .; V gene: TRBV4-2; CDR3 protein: CASSQESEGALGWMQYF
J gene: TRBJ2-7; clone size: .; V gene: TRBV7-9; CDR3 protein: CASSSTGGGEQYF
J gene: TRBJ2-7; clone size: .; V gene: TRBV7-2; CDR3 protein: CASSLAGQLYEQYF
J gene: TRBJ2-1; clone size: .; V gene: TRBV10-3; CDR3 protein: CAISTSGNPYNEQFF
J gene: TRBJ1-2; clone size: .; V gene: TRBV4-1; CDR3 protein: CASSQQGSYGYTF
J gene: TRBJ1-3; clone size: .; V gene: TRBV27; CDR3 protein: CASTDGLPSLGNTIYF
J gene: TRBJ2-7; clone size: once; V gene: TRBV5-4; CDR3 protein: CASSPDPGHSYEQYF
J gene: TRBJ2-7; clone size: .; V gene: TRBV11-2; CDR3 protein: CASSLSGLAGDEQYF
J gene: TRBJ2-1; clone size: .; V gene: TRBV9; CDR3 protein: CASSTQRDFGYNEQFF
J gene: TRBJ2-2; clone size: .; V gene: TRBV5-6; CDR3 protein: CASSPWGSGTGELFF
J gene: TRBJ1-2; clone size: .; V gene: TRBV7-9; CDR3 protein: CASSLPGQANYGYTF
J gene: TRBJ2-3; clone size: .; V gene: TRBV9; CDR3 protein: CASSVAASGDTDTQYF
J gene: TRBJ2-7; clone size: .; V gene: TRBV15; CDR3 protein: CATSREGTGYEQYF
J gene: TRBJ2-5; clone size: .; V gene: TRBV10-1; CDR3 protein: CASSGGNQETQYF
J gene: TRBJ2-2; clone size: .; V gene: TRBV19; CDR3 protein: CASSRDYTGELFF
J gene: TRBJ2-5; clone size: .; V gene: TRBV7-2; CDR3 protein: CASTSRGRGLGETQYF
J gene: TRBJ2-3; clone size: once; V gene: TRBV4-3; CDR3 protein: CASSQEDSTDTQYF